The text below deals with one T cell receptor (beta chain). Authors' analysis steps: Cell counts per sample came from amplifying reference gene primers. Only in-frame clones appear in the TCRdb table, and some are missing; sequencing was by immunoSEQ multiplex PCR. V and J calls and clone size follow that table, whereas D and trimming were derived from the DNA. The sample yields more than 95,000 clones, 81% seen once. The data derive from a study of blood T cell repertoires in COVID-19. For the study at large: Acute and convalescent COVID-19 samples came from the United States, Italy and Spain. PBMCs, B-cell-depleted T cells, or T cells were the source of the cDNA or gDNA that made up the material.

Trimming shortened V by 2 bases and J by 15 bases, and 11 bases separated the two germline ends. Germline V gene sequence: CDR1 MNHEY, CDR2 SVGAGI. The CDR3 has 11 residues. The receptor was derived from a man at least 80 years old with acute or convalescent COVID-19. The chain couples TRBV6-5 to TRBJ2-4; no clear D. What was sequenced was peripheral blood. CDR3 bases: TGTGCCAGCAGTTACATGAGTTTAACGTACTTC. This codes for CASSYMSLTYF.